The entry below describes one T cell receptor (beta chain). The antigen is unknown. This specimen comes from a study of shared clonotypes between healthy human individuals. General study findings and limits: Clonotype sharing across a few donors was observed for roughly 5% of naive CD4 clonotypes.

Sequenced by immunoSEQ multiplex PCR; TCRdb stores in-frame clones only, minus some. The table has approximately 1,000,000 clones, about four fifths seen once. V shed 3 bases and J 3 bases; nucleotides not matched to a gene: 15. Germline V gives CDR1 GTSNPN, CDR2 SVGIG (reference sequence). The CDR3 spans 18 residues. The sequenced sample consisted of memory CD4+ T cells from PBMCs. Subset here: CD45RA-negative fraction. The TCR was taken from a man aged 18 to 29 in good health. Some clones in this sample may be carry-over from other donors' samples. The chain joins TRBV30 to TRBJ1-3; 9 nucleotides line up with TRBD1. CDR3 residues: CAWRTFYRGLRFGNTIYF. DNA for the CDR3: TGTGCCTGGAGGACGTTCTACAGGGGGCTGAGATTTGGAAACACCATATATTTT.